The source of this T cell receptor (beta chain) is a study of blood T cells in healthy people across ages. Sample-barcoded 5' priming and a J-beta primer mix drove a second PCR of roughly 7 to 11 cycles. TCRdb fed the 5' RACE reads into MiXCR, producing one record per CDR3 protein. Among around 780,000 distinct CDR3 sequences listed, approximately 24% were seen once. Per the germline V gene, CDR1 is SGHRS and CDR2 is YFSETQ. The CDR3 is 14 amino acids. V was pared by 3 bases and J by 4 bases, with 1 base of the junction left unmatched. This clonotype turned up a few times. The antigen is not known. General study findings and limits: Naive T cell percentage by flow cytometry tracked strongly with beta diversity.

This sample was also put to use in a study of T cells of mothers and their children. From that second work: At a rate of 1.5 ug per 15 ul, cDNA synthesis received all of the extracted RNA.

The chain carries TRBV5-1 and TRBJ2-3; the match to TRBD2 covers 11 bases. What was sequenced was blood. The clonotype was recovered from a boy aged 5-17 years in good health. The CDR3: CASSSTSGADTQYF. The DNA for the CDR3 is TGCGCCAGCAGCTCGACTAGCGGGGCAGATACGCAGTATTTT.